Listed below are T cell receptor beta chains from one sample, sequenced in a study of cytomegalovirus exposure and HLA in healthy donors. The repertoire was sequenced with immunoSEQ multiplex PCR; TCRdb's copy has only in-frame clones and lacks some. The table shows roughly 250,000 clones, with about four fifths occurring only once. Sequencing was performed on PBMCs. The receptor set was obtained from a girl aged 2-10 years in good health and CMV-seronegative. CDR3s include the opening cysteine and the closing phenylalanine or tryptophan. A D gene is named only where the DNA matches it firmly. Clone size is not always given. Where it is, it says once, few, many or a class for expanded clones.

j_call	clone_size	v_call	d_call	cdr3_nt	cdr3_aa
TRBJ1-1	-	TRBV2	-	TGTGCCAGCGTTTTTTACCTTAAAGGGGAAAACACTGAAGCTTTCTTT	CASVFYLKGENTEAFF
TRBJ2-7	-	TRBV6-1	-	TGTGCCAGCGGACTCCCCCTAGCTTACTCGCGGTACTTC	CASGLPLAYSRYF
TRBJ1-2	-	TRBV7-9	TRBD1	TGTGCCAGCAGCCAGGACAGGAACTATGGCTACACCTTC	CASSQDRNYGYTF
TRBJ1-4	-	TRBV6-5	TRBD1	TGTGCCAGCAGTTACTCGTTTATATCAGGGGGTGAAAAACTGTTTTTT	CASSYSFISGGEKLFF
TRBJ2-3	few	TRBV6-6	TRBD2	TGTGCCAGCAGACCGGGGGGGCGAGTAGATACGCAGTATTTT	CASRPGGRVDTQYF
TRBJ2-2	-	TRBV18	TRBD1	TGTGCCAGCTCACCAATACAGGGGGCGGCCGGGGAGCTGTTTTTT	CASSPIQGAAGELFF
TRBJ2-3	few	TRBV4-1	TRBD1	TGCGCCAGCAGCCAGAGGGACAGAGACACAGATACGCAGTATTTT	CASSQRDRDTDTQYF
TRBJ1-2	few	TRBV28	-	TGTGCCAGCAGTTACTCTCCGGCACAGGACTATGGCTACACCTTC	CASSYSPAQDYGYTF
TRBJ1-5	-	TRBV28	TRBD1	TGTGCCAGCAGTTACCAGGGGGCGAGGCAGCCCCAGCATTTT	CASSYQGARQPQHF
TRBJ1-4	-	TRBV4-1	-	TGCGCCAGCAGCCAAGAAGTTGGGGCTTTAAATGAAAAACTGTTTTTT	CASSQEVGALNEKLFF
TRBJ2-3	-	TRBV6-5	-	TGTGCCAGCAGTTATTCGCGGAGTCGCACAGATACGCAGTATTTT	CASSYSRSRTDTQYF
TRBJ2-7	-	TRBV7-6	TRBD1	TGTGCCAGCAGCCTGGGACAGGGTTGGACCTACGAGCAGTACTTC	CASSLGQGWTYEQYF
TRBJ2-1	-	TRBV9	-	TGTGCCAGCAGCGTAGAACGGCGGAGCTCCTACAATGAGCAGTTCTTC	CASSVERRSSYNEQFF
TRBJ1-2	-	TRBV5-4	-	TGTGCCAGCAGCTCGGACACATATGGCTACACCTTC	CASSSDTYGYTF
TRBJ1-1	-	TRBV7-3	-	TGTGCCAGCAGCCCATTAGGGGCAGGGCCTGAAGTTGCTTTCTTT	CASSPLGAGPEVAFF
TRBJ1-5	-	TRBV7-2	-	TGTGCCAGCAGCGCAAGCCTCGTTCAGCCCCAGCATTTT	CASSASLVQPQHF
TRBJ2-7	-	TRBV4-1	-	TGCGCCAGCAGCCACCCATTAAGTACCGGGACATATCCTTCAGGCTCCTACGAGCAGTACTTC	CASSHPLSTGTYPSGSYEQYF
TRBJ2-1	-	TRBV2	TRBD2	TGTGCCAGCAGGCCTAGCGGGGGGGGTGGCGGTGAGCAGTTCTTC	CASRPSGGGGGEQFF
TRBJ2-3	-	TRBV7-9	-	TGTGCCAGCAATCTTGCGATTACTAGCACAGATACGCAGTATTTT	CASNLAITSTDTQYF
TRBJ2-7	once	TRBV13	TRBD1	TGTGCCAGCAGCCTTCCCTGGACAGGGTCCCACGAGCAGTACTTC	CASSLPWTGSHEQYF
TRBJ1-4	-	TRBV6-5	-	TGTGCCAGCAGTTACCCGAGTCTAATTACTAATGAAAAACTGTTTTTT	CASSYPSLITNEKLFF
TRBJ2-1	-	TRBV28	-	TGTGCCAGCAGTCCTTACAGGGAAAGCGGTGAGCAGTTCTTC	CASSPYRESGEQFF
TRBJ1-2	-	TRBV5-1	TRBD1	TGCGCCAGCAGCTTGGTTCTTAGGGGACAGAGTACGGATGGCTACACCTTC	CASSLVLRGQSTDGYTF
TRBJ2-7	-	TRBV5-1	TRBD2	TGCGCCAGCAGCCCGGGGGGGCCTTACGAGCAGTACTTC	CASSPGGPYEQYF
TRBJ2-4	-	TRBV18	TRBD2	TGTGCCAGCTCAGGGGGGGTCCCAACTGAAAACATTCAGTACTTC	CASSGGVPTENIQYF
TRBJ1-6	-	TRBV1	-	TGCACCAGCAGCCAAGACAACGGACAAGGAAATTCACCCCTCCACTTT	CTSSQDNGQGNSPLHF
TRBJ2-7	-	TRBV14	-	TGTGCCAGCAGCCAAGATCGGGGCTACGAGCAGTACTTC	CASSQDRGYEQYF
TRBJ2-1	-	TRBV14	TRBD2	TGTGCCAGCAGCCAAGAGCGGGGGGCTCCTGACCGATCCTACAATGAGCAGTTCTTC	CASSQERGAPDRSYNEQFF
TRBJ2-1	-	TRBV7-6	TRBD2	TGTGCCAGCAGTCTTAGCGGGGGAACCACCAATGAGCAGTTCTTC	CASSLSGGTTNEQFF